This TCR beta chain was obtained from a study of blood T cell repertoires in COVID-19. This clone was seen more than once but under ten times. V shed 6 bases and J shed 3 bases, with 8 bases lying between them. The length of the CDR3 is 13 residues. Per the original data handling: Reference gene primer amplification yielded estimated nucleated cell counts. Here immunoSEQ multiplex PCR was the method, and the copy in TCRdb shows in-frame clones only, minus some. That table is the source of V, J and clone size, and D and trimming were worked out from the DNA. This table has approximately 190,000 clones, roughly 80% appearing once.

This chain uses TRBV12-3 or TRBV12-4 with TRBJ1-4; a weak D match, TRBD1 (5 bases). The source is a woman aged 40-49 years with acute or convalescent COVID-19. Sequenced sample: peripheral blood. The CDR3 nucleotides are TGTGCCAGCAGGCAAGGGGCTAATGAAAAACTGTTTTTT. The encoded protein is CASRQGANEKLFF.